The 20 T cell receptor beta chains reported below all come from one sample, sequenced in a study of cytomegalovirus exposure and HLA in healthy donors. This PCR relied on a set of 60 Vbeta primers and 13 Jbeta primers. Only in-frame clones appear in the TCRdb table, and some are missing; sequencing was by immunoSEQ multiplex PCR. The table lists 99,000 or so clones, over 65% of them singletons, with roughly a sixth in the top ten. The sample comprised PBMCs. The receptor set was obtained from a man aged 55-75 years in good health and CMV-seropositive.

The chain carries TRBV5-4 and TRBJ2-2; D is perhaps TRBD2 (6 bases). CDR3 length: 15 amino acids. Trimming removed 9 bases from V and 0 bases from J, with 15 bases in between. In germline, CDR1 is SGHNT, CDR2 YYREEE (reference sequence). The CDR3 region has the DNA TGTGCCACCTACCCGGGGACTGCGAACACCGGGGAGCTGTTTTTT. Protein sequence: CATYPGTANTGELFF.

The chain employs TRBV5-6 and TRBJ1-2; 11 nucleotides align to TRBD1. The V segment lost 4 bases and the J segment 8 bases; nucleotides outside the gene matches: 10. Germline-derived CDR1 and CDR2 are SGHDT and YYEEEE. The CDR3 contains 15 residues. CDR3 in DNA: TGTGCCAGCAGCGCGGACAGGGGGCGCTTCGGAGGCTACACCTTC. Translation gives CASSADRGRFGGYTF.

The chain is built from TRBV4-1 and TRBJ1-1; D is perhaps TRBD1 (6 bases). The CDR3 runs 14 residues. V lost 4 bases, J lost 4 bases, and 13 bases lay in between. Per germline, CDR1 MGHRA and CDR2 YSYEKL. CDR3 DNA sequence: TGCGCCAGCAGCCCTTACAGGGTTGGCACTGAAGCTTTCTTT. Translated: CASSPYRVGTEAFF.

This rearrangement joins TRBV6-6 to TRBJ1-2; TRBD1 agrees at 7 bases. In germline, CDR1 is MNHNY, CDR2 SVGAGI (reference sequence). V gave up 7 bases and J gave up 4 bases; unmatched junction bases: 6. The CDR3 covers 13 residues. CDR3 sequence reads: CASTTGTVYGYTF. CDR3 DNA sequence: TGTGCCAGCACCACCGGGACAGTCTATGGCTACACCTTC.

The chain combines TRBV23-1 with TRBJ2-6, with D perhaps matching TRBD1 (6 bases). TRBV23-1 is treated as an ORF (open reading frame) with a function not yet certain. The CDR3 spans 16 residues. Trimming took 2 bases from V and 0 from J, leaving 8 bases between them. CDR3 protein: CASSQDRSSGANVLTF. CDR3 bases: TGCGCCAGCAGTCAAGACAGGTCCTCTGGGGCCAACGTCCTGACTTTC.

This chain joins TRBV7-4 and TRBJ1-3, with D perhaps matching TRBD1 (5 bases). CDR3 length: 17 residues. Germline V gene lookup returns CDR1 SGHVT and CDR2 SQSDAQ. V gave up 3 bases and J gave up 1 base, with 16 bases separating them. The CDR3 coding sequence is TGTGCCAGCAGCTTCCACATCCCGGGGGGATCTGGAAACACCATATATTTT. This sequence encodes CASSFHIPGGSGNTIYF.

The V gene is TRBV6-6, the J gene TRBJ2-7; 8 bases are a match to TRBD1. The CDR3 spans 13 residues. CDR1 is MNHNY, CDR2 SVGAGI, per germline (reference sequence). J gave up 6 bases and V 2 bases, and 3 bases lay outside the gene matches. The CDR3 DNA follows: TGTGCCAGCAGTTACCCAGACAGGGGCGAGCAGTACTTC. Its protein is CASSYPDRGEQYF.

V is TRBV27 and J is TRBJ1-1; no reliable D call. Germline V lookup: CDR1 MNHEY, CDR2 SMNVEV (reference sequence). The CDR3 has 16 amino acids. Trimming cost V 3 bases and J 0 bases, with 14 bases left between them. The DNA for the CDR3 is TGTGCCAGCAGTTTTATCTACCATAATGTGAACACTGAAGCTTTCTTT. Translating gives CASSFIYHNVNTEAFF.

V gene TRBV2 combines with J gene TRBJ2-1, with D possibly TRBD2 on 5 matching bases. The V end lost 7 bases, the J end lost 4 bases, and 11 bases lay between the germline ends. The V gene's germline CDR1 is SNHLY and CDR2 FYNNEI. The CDR3 is 13 residues long. The CDR3, as DNA: TGTGCCAGCACCGAGGGAGAGTACAATGAGCAGTTCTTC. It is translated as CASTEGEYNEQFF.

The chain links TRBV19 to TRBJ2-5; D is possibly TRBD2 (7 bases). V was cut by 3 bases and J by 8 bases, with 16 bases left in between. The CDR3 totals 14 residues. Germline CDR1 reads LNHDA; CDR2 reads SQIVND (reference sequence). DNA of the CDR3: TGTGCCAGTAGTATTGGGCCAGGGGAGGGAACCCAGTACTTC. Protein product: CASSIGPGEGTQYF.

The CDR3 spells CASGQATYEQYF. CDR3 nucleotide sequence: TGTGCCAGCGGACAGGCCACCTACGAGCAGTACTTC. The rearrangement uses TRBV5-5 and TRBJ2-7; 7 nucleotides agree with TRBD1. Unmatched junction bases numbered 3, after V lost 7 bases and J lost 2 bases. The germline V gene has CDR1 SGHKS and CDR2 YYEKEE (reference sequence). This CDR3 contains 12 residues.

This clone was found once. The gene calls are TRBV6-1 and TRBJ2-2; tentative D call: TRBD1 (5 bases). Between the trimmed V and J ends, which lost 6 bases and 3 bases, there was a span of 11 bases. The CDR3 runs to 14 residues. CDR1 and CDR2 (germline): MNHNS, SASEGT. The CDR3: CASRHRSDTGELFF. The DNA of the CDR3 is TGTGCCAGCAGGCACAGGTCAGACACCGGGGAGCTGTTTTTT.

The chain combines TRBV9 with TRBJ2-3, with D unclear. CDR1 and CDR2 (germline): SGDLS, YYNGEE. The CDR3 is 13 amino acids. The V end lost 1 base, the J end lost 4 bases, and 7 bases lay between the germline ends. In DNA, the CDR3 is TGTGCCAGCAGCGTAATTGGCCCAGATACGCAGTATTTT. Its translation is CASSVIGPDTQYF.

Only a few counts were recorded for this clone. CDR3 amino acids: CASSSGQGDYGYTF. For the CDR3, the DNA is TGTGCCAGCAGCTCGGGACAGGGGGACTATGGCTACACCTTC. The J gene is TRBJ1-2, the V gene TRBV5-4; 11 bases fit TRBD1. Germline lookup yields CDR1 SGHNT and CDR2 YYREEE (reference sequence). The CDR3 sequence is 14 residues long. The V gene end was trimmed by 3 bases and the J gene end by 3 bases; junction bases not matched to a gene: 1.

DNA for the CDR3: TGTGCCAGCCGCCCAGGGGTTTCAGGGAACACTGAAGCTTTCTTT. This sequence encodes CASRPGVSGNTEAFF. J is TRBJ1-1 and V is TRBV19; possible D gene TRBD1, 6 bases. Germline V gene sequence: CDR1 LNHDA, CDR2 SQIVND (reference sequence). Trimming removed 9 bases from V and 1 base from J, with 18 bases in between. The length of the CDR3 is 15 residues.

The genes are TRBV7-2 and TRBJ1-2; 7 nucleotides line up with TRBD1. The V gene end was trimmed by 1 base and the J gene end by 8 bases; junction bases not matched to a gene: 13. The CDR3 runs 16 residues. The V gene's germline CDR1 is SGHTA and CDR2 FQGNSA. The chain's CDR3 is CASSLGPGTAQKGYTF. In DNA, the CDR3 is TGTGCCAGCAGCTTAGGACCTGGGACAGCCCAGAAGGGCTACACCTTC.

The chain carries TRBV5-4 and TRBJ2-2; unclear D gene. Germline-derived CDR1 and CDR2 are SGHNT and YYREEE (reference sequence). This CDR3 has 13 residues. Trimming removed 3 bases at V and 2 bases at J, with 5 bases between. CDR3 nucleotides: TGTGCCAGCAGCTCACATAACACCGGGGAGCTGTTTTTT. Translating gives CASSSHNTGELFF.

The rearrangement links TRBV19 to TRBJ2-7, with a weak D call TRBD1 (6 bases). This CDR3 contains 14 residues. Looked up from germline, CDR1 is LNHDA and CDR2 is SQIVND (reference sequence). V was clipped by 7 bases and J by 2 bases, with 15 bases between them. CDR3 sequence (DNA): TGTGCCAGTAACGAGGGGGTAGGCACCTACGAGCAGTACTTC. Protein sequence: CASNEGVGTYEQYF. The full variable domain, rest sourced from reference TRBV19 and TRBJ2-7, is DGGITQSPKYLFRKEGQNVTLSCEQNLNHDAMYWYRQDPGQGLRLIYYSQIVNDFQKGDIAEGYSVSREKKESFPLTVTSAQKNPTAFYLCASNEGVGTYEQYFGPGTRLTVT.

This clone was observed a few times. J is TRBJ1-1 and V is TRBV5-6, with D possibly TRBD1 on 5 matching bases. Germline V gene data show CDR1 as SGHDT and CDR2 as YYEEEE. CDR3 length equals 16 residues. Trimming removed 1 base at V and 2 bases at J, with 15 bases between. The CDR3 spells CASSLSKGKRNTEAFF. DNA for the CDR3: TGTGCCAGCAGCTTGTCTAAGGGGAAACGAAACACTGAAGCTTTCTTT.

Comment on this clone: A read error may produce the germline difference seen at one junction end. The chain links TRBV6-6 to TRBJ1-6; no clear D. This CDR3 is 15 amino acids long. CDR1 is MNHNY and CDR2 is SVGAGI in the germline V gene (reference sequence). This CDR3 is CASSPPSSYDSPLHF. DNA for the CDR3: TGTGCCAGCAGCCCTCCGAGCTCCTATGATTCACCCCTCCACTTT.